This T cell receptor (beta chain) was retrieved from a study of siplizumab effects on memory and regulatory T cells. Germline CDR1 LNHDA, CDR2 SQIVND (reference sequence). The CDR3 runs 14 residues. V was shortened by 4 bases and J by 8 bases, with 14 bases between the two germline ends. Measured with immunoSEQ multiplex PCR; TCRdb has only the in-frame clones, and not every one. In the table there are 95,000 to 130,000 clones, about 94% of which are singletons. The clonotype comes from a human donor in good health. The chain uses TRBV19 and TRBJ1-4; no reliable D call. Specimen: non-Treg CD4+ T cells sorted from blood. CDR3 protein: CASSRVRSGEKLFF. DNA of the CDR3: TGTGCCAGTAGTAGGGTCAGGTCGGGGGAAAAACTGTTTTTT.